Included here is one T cell receptor (beta chain) sequence, with context. Trimming took 6 bases from V and 2 from J, leaving 14 bases between them. Germline CDR1 is DFQATT and CDR2 is SNEGSKA (reference sequence). The CDR3 is made up of 14 amino acids. The sample is drawn from a study of blood T cells in healthy people across ages. A second PCR, run for roughly 7 to 11 cycles, used a sample-barcoded 5' primer plus a J-beta primer mix. TCRdb reprocessed the 5' RACE reads via MiXCR and lists one record per CDR3 protein. The sample shows just under 750,000 distinct CDR3 sequences, about 20% of them seen only once.

The V call is TRBV20-1, the J call TRBJ2-4; D is unclear. This receptor was identified in a man in his 70s in good health. The sequenced sample consisted of blood. The CDR3 bases are TGCAGTGCGCCAAGGGCCTTGTCCAAAAACATTCAGTACTTC. Translated, it gives CSAPRALSKNIQYF.